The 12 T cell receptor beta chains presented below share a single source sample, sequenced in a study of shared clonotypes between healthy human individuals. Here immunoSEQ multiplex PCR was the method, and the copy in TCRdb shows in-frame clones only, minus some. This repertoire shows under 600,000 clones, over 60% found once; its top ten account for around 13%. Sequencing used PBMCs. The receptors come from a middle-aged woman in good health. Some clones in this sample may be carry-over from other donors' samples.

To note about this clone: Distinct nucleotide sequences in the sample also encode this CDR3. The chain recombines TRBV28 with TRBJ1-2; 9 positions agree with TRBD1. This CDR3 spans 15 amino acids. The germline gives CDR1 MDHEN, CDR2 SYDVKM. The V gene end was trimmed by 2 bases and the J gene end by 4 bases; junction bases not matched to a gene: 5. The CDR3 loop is CASSLPGQGAYGYTF. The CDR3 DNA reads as TGTGCCAGCAGTTTACCGGGACAGGGCGCCTATGGCTACACCTTC.

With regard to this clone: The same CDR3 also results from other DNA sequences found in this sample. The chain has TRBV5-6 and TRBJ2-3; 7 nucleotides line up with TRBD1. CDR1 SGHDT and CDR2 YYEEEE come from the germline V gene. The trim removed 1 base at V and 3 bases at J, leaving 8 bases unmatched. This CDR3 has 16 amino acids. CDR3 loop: CASSLSRGIETDTQYF. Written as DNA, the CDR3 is TGTGCCAGCAGCTTGTCCAGGGGGATTGAGACAGATACGCAGTATTTT.

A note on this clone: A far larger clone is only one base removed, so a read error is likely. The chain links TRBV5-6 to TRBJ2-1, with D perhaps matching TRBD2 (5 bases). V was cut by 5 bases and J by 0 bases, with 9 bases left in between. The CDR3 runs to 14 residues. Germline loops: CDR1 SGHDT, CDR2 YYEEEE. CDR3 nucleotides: TGTGCCAGCAGGTCGGGGAGCTCCTACAATGAGCAGTTCTTC. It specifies CASRSGSSYNEQFF.

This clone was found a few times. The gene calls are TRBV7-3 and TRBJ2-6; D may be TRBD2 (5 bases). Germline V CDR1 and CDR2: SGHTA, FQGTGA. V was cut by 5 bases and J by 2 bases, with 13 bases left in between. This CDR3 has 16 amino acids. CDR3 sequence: CASSLETTPGANVLTF. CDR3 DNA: TGTGCCAGCAGCCTAGAGACTACACCTGGGGCCAACGTCCTGACTTTC. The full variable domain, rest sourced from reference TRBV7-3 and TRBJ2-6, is GAGVSQTPSNKVTEKGKYVELRCDPISGHTALYWYRQSLGQGPEFLIYFQGTGAADDSGLPNDRFFAVRPEGSVSTLKIQRTERGDSAVYLCASSLETTPGANVLTFGAGSRLTVL.

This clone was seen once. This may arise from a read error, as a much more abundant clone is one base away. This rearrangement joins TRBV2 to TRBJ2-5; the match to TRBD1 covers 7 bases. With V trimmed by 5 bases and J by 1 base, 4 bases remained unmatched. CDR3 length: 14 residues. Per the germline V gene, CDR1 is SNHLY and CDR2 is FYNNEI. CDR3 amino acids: CASSSQGTQETQYF. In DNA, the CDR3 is TGTGCCAGCAGTTCACAGGGGACCCAAGAGACCCAGTACTTC.

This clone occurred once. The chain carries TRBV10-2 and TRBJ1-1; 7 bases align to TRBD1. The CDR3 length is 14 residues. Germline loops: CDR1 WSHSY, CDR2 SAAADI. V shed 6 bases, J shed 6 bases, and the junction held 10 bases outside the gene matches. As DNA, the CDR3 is TGCGCCAGCAGGCACACAGGGGAAGCGGCTGAAGCTTTCTTT. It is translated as CASRHTGEAAEAFF.

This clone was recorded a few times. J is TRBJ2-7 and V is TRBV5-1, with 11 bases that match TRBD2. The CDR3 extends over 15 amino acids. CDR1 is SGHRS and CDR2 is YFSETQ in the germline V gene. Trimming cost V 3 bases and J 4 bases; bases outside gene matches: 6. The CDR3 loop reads CASSSSGLADYEQYF. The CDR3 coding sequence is TGCGCCAGCAGCTCCTCGGGACTAGCGGATTACGAGCAGTACTTC.

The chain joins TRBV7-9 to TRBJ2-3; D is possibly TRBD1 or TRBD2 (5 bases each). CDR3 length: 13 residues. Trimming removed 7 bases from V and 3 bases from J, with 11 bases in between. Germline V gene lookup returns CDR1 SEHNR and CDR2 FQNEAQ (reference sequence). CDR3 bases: TGTGCCAGCAACCTAGGGACGACAGATACGCAGTATTTT. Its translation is CASNLGTTDTQYF.

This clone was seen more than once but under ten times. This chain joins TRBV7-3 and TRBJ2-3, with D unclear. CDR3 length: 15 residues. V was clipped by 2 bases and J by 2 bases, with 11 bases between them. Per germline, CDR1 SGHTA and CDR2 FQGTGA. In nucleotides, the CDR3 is TGTGCCAGCAGCTTAGGTGACCATATCACAGATACGCAGTATTTT. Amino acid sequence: CASSLGDHITDTQYF.

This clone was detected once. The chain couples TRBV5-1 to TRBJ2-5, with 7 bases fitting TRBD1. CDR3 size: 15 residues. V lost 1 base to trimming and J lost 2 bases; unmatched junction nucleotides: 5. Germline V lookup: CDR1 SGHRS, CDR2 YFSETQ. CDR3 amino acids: CASSLYRGFQETQYF. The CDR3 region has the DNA TGCGCCAGCAGCTTGTACAGGGGATTTCAAGAGACCCAGTACTTC.

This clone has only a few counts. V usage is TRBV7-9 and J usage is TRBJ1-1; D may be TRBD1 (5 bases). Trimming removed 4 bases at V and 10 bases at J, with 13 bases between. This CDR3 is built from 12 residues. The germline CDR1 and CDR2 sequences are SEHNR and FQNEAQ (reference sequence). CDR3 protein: CASSYGGGAAFF. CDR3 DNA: TGTGCCAGCAGCTACGGCGGTGGGGCAGCTTTCTTT.

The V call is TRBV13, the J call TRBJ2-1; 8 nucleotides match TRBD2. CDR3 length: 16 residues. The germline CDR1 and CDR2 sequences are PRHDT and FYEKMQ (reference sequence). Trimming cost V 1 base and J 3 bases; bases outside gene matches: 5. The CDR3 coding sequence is TGTGCCAGCAGCTTAGATGATAGCGGGATCTACAATGAGCAGTTCTTC. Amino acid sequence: CASSLDDSGIYNEQFF.